The rows below give T cell receptor beta chains drawn from one sample of a study of cytomegalovirus exposure and HLA in healthy donors. Using immunoSEQ multiplex PCR, the repertoire was profiled, and TCRdb retains in-frame clones only, with some absent. This sample has about 73,000 clones, with 67% found just once. The sample was PBMCs. The receptors were gathered from a woman aged 45-59 years in good health and CMV-seropositive. Each CDR3 is given with its conserved first and last residue. The D gene is left open where the match is weak. Rows give clone size only sometimes, using once, few, many, or a class for an expanded clone.

clone_size d_call j_call v_call cdr3_nt cdr3_aa
. . TRBJ2-2 TRBV11-2 TGTGCCAGCAGCTTGGGGGGTGCCGGGGAGCTGTTTTTT CASSLGGAGELFF
. TRBD2 TRBJ2-1 TRBV2 TGTGCCAGCACTGGCGGGGGGGGTTATGAGCAGTTCTTC CASTGGGGYEQFF
. . TRBJ1-2 TRBV2 TGTGCCATGGGCCAGGATGGCTACACCTTC CAMGQDGYTF
once . TRBJ2-1 TRBV19 TGTGCCAGTAGTCCCCAGAAGGACACCGAGCAGTTCTTC CASSPQKDTEQFF
few TRBD2 TRBJ2-1 TRBV7-7 TGTGCTAGCAGCTTAGACCGAGCGGGGGGGCAAAATGAGCAGTTCTTC CASSLDRAGGQNEQFF
. . TRBJ1-1 TRBV7-9 TGTGCCAGCAGCCCTCGGGGGGGGGAGGGCACTGAAGCTTTCTTT CASSPRGGEGTEAFF
. . TRBJ2-3 TRBV5-1 TGCGCCAGCAGCTTACAGGGACATAGCACAGATACGCAGTATTTT CASSLQGHSTDTQYF
once TRBD2 TRBJ2-3 TRBV6-6 TGTGCCAGCAGTTTAACTAGCGGGGGACGAAGAGATACGCAGTATTTT CASSLTSGGRRDTQYF
. TRBD2 TRBJ2-5 TRBV30 TGTGCCTGGACCGGGACTAGCGAAACCCAGTACTTC CAWTGTSETQYF
. TRBD1 TRBJ1-1 TRBV19 TGTGCCAGTAGGGACTCCGGGACAGGGGGCACTGAAGCTTTCTTT CASRDSGTGGTEAFF
once TRBD2 TRBJ2-7 TRBV19 TGTGCCAGTAGTACGGCTAGCGGGGTTCAGCAGTACTTC CASSTASGVQQYF
. . TRBJ1-1 TRBV7-3 TGTGCCAGCAGCACAGGTCGGAACACTGAAGCTTTCTTT CASSTGRNTEAFF
. TRBD1 TRBJ2-6 TRBV5-1 TGCGCCAGCAGCTTTATTTTTGGGGACAGGTTAAGGACCTCTGGGGCCAACGTCCTGACTTTC CASSFIFGDRLRTSGANVLTF
. . TRBJ2-5 TRBV7-7 TGTGCCAGCAGCTTAAGGCGGGGACAAGAGACCCAGTACTTC CASSLRRGQETQYF
few TRBD1 TRBJ2-7 TRBV27 TGTGCCAGCACCAAGGGACAGGGGATTTGGGGCGAGCAGTACTTC CASTKGQGIWGEQYF
. . TRBJ2-3 TRBV18 TGTGCCAGCTTGGTCAGTGAAACGAGCACAGATACGCAGTATTTT CASLVSETSTDTQYF
. . TRBJ1-1 TRBV18 TGTGCCAGCTTAGGAGGCCCCGGTGAAGCTTTCTTT CASLGGPGEAFF
. . TRBJ1-5 TRBV10-3 TGTGCCATCAGTGAGTCGACAGAAAATCAGCCCCAGCATTTT CAISESTENQPQHF
few TRBD1 TRBJ1-4 TRBV6-6 TGTGCCAGCAGATTTGAGGGGGCGGATAATGAAAAACTGTTTTTT CASRFEGADNEKLFF
. . TRBJ2-5 TRBV7-9 TGTGCCAGCAGCTTAGCCGGGGGATGGGAGACCCAGTACTTC CASSLAGGWETQYF
. TRBD2 TRBJ2-7 TRBV7-9 TGTGCCAGCAGCGCTGCTTGGGTCGGGGGGAGCTCCTACGAGCAGTACTTC CASSAAWVGGSSYEQYF